This T cell receptor (beta chain) was sequenced during a study of shared clonotypes between healthy human individuals. Study conclusions and caveats: Donor scarcity curtailed the genetic and exposure-history diversity represented herein. Sequencing depth was expected to influence donor clonotype sharing. Sample collection involved blood only; tissue repertoires are likely different.

Some 30,000 T cell genomes, or roughly 200 ng DNA, went into the sorted-subset replicate PCRs. TCRdb keeps only in-frame clones here, not all; method: immunoSEQ multiplex PCR. The data show 750,000 to 1,000,000 clones, approximately 92% seen once. Naive CD8 cells lacked CD45RO, underwent positive selection for CCR7 and left out terminally differentiated effector memory CD45RA+ cells. Note on this clone: What it binds is not known.

The CDR3 covers 16 residues. The junction had 6 bases not matched to a gene; V was cut back by 1 base and J by 5 bases. Germline values: CDR1 SNHLY, CDR2 FYNNEI. The receptor comes from a man under 40 in good health. Sequencing used naive CD8+ T cells sorted from blood. This chain joins TRBV2 and TRBJ2-1; TRBD1 matches 9 bases. In DNA form, the CDR3 reads TGTGCCAGCAGTGAAGGGTGGGACAGGGTTGACAATGAGCAGTTCTTC. Protein product: CASSEGWDRVDNEQFF.